This note documents a single TCR beta chain sequence. Its antigen is unidentified. This record belongs to a study of T cells in localized non-small cell lung cancer. CDR1 SGDLS and CDR2 YYNGEE come from the germline V gene. There are 14 residues in the CDR3. V was clipped by 3 bases and J by 0 bases, with 9 bases between them. Libraries were prepared by immunoSEQ multiplex PCR; TCRdb keeps only in-frame clonotypes and omits some of them. Among 75,000 to 95,000 clones, around 90% were seen once, and the ten largest hold 15%. Study-level findings and limits: Appearances in adjacent lung were noted for a median 57 of the top 100 tumor clones. Maximal T cell clonality occurred in uninvolved adjacent lung, with tumor ranking below it.

This receptor was taken from a man aged 40-75 years with stage I squamous cell lung carcinoma. Sequenced material: peripheral blood, taken before any cancer treatment. The J gene is TRBJ1-2, the V gene TRBV9; TRBD1 is a possible D gene (6 bases). CDR3 nucleotide sequence: TGTGCCAGCAGCGCGGACAGCACTAACTATGGCTACACCTTC. This sequence encodes CASSADSTNYGYTF.